Presented here are 18 T cell receptor beta chains from one specimen sequenced in a study of T cells in localized non-small cell lung cancer. The data were produced by immunoSEQ multiplex PCR, yet TCRdb's version contains in-frame clones alone and is incomplete. The sample records 20,000 to 30,000 clones, around 88% being singletons. The material was peripheral blood, obtained before any cancer treatment. The source of these receptors is a male donor aged 60 or older with stage II squamous cell lung carcinoma.

V usage is TRBV28 and J usage is TRBJ1-2; D remains unclear. Looked up from germline, CDR1 is MDHEN and CDR2 is SYDVKM. V was shortened by 5 bases and J by 8 bases, with 12 bases between the two germline ends. The CDR3 length is 12 residues. The CDR3 spells CASSAVPGGYTF. CDR3 sequence (DNA): TGTGCCAGCAGTGCGGTCCCCGGGGGCTACACCTTC.

This chain links TRBV15 with TRBJ2-1, with D perhaps assigned TRBD1 or TRBD2 (5 bases each). The CDR3 extends over 15 amino acids. V was pared by 6 bases and J by 3 bases, with 15 bases between. Germline V gene sequence: CDR1 LNHNV, CDR2 YYDKDF (reference sequence). CDR3 amino acids: CATRGTRAVYNEQFF. In nucleotides, the CDR3 is TGTGCCACCAGAGGGACCAGGGCCGTCTACAATGAGCAGTTCTTC.

The V and J genes are TRBV5-1 and TRBJ2-5; D remains unclear. The germline V gene has CDR1 SGHRS and CDR2 YFSETQ. This CDR3 region has 14 residues. V gave up 0 bases and J gave up 4 bases, with 10 bases separating them. The CDR3 spells CASSLDPYGETQYF. CDR3 bases: TGCGCCAGCAGCTTGGACCCGTACGGAGAGACCCAGTACTTC. Together with reference TRBV5-1 and TRBJ2-5, the CDR3 gives the full variable domain: KAGVTQTPRYLIKTRGQQVTLSCSPISGHRSVSWYQQTPGQGLQFLFEYFSETQRNKGNFPGRFSGRQFSNSRSEMNVSTLELGDSALYLCASSLDPYGETQYFGPGTRLLVL.

There are a few counts of this clone. This sequence joins TRBV5-1 and TRBJ2-1; 9 positions agree with TRBD1. V lost 3 bases, J lost 4 bases, and 8 bases stayed unmatched. The CDR3 is 16 amino acids. Germline V gives CDR1 SGHRS, CDR2 YFSETQ. The chain's CDR3 is CASSWRPGTGYNEQFF. CDR3 in DNA: TGCGCCAGCAGCTGGCGCCCGGGGACAGGGTACAATGAGCAGTTCTTC.

The chain carries TRBV4-2 and TRBJ2-5; D may match TRBD1 or TRBD2 (5 bases each). The CDR3 is 12 amino acids. V lost 3 bases and J 5 bases, leaving 7 bases between the germline ends. Germline V gene data show CDR1 as LGHNA and CDR2 as YNFKEQ. The CDR3 bases are TGTGCCAGCAGCCAGTGGGGGGAGACCCAGTACTTC. As protein: CASSQWGETQYF.

The chain is built from TRBV7-2 and TRBJ2-3, with no clear D. The CDR3 runs to 12 residues. Germline CDR1 is SGHTA and CDR2 is FQGNSA. V lost 5 bases and J lost 2, with 5 bases in between. The CDR3 sequence is CASSTLTDTQYF. CDR3 coding DNA: TGTGCCAGCAGCACCCTCACAGATACGCAGTATTTT. Complete variable domain (other parts from reference TRBV7-2 and TRBJ2-3): GAGVSQSPSNKVTEKGKDVELRCDPISGHTALYWYRQSLGQGLEFLIYFQGNSAPDKSGLPSDRFSAERTGGSVSTLTIQRTQQEDSAVYLCASSTLTDTQYFGPGTRLTVL.

The chain is built from TRBV7-3 and TRBJ2-3; D is uncertain. The CDR3 is made up of 15 amino acids. Germline loops: CDR1 SGHTA, CDR2 FQGTGA. V dropped 6 bases and J dropped 1 base, with 14 bases sitting between them. The CDR3 here is CASSFLDGRTDTQYF. As DNA, the CDR3 is TGTGCCAGCAGTTTCTTGGACGGGCGCACAGATACGCAGTATTTT.

J is TRBJ2-3 and V is TRBV4-1; possibly TRBD2 for D (6 bases). CDR3 length equals 16 residues. With 4 bases removed from V and 2 bases from J, the gap between germline ends came to 16 bases. Looked up from germline, CDR1 is MGHRA and CDR2 is YSYEKL. Written as DNA, the CDR3 is TGCGCCAGCAGCCCTCCTACTAGGGGACTCACAGATACGCAGTATTTT. It is translated as CASSPPTRGLTDTQYF.

This clone has a single count. The gene calls are TRBV28 and TRBJ1-4; D remains ambiguous. From germline, CDR1 is MDHEN and CDR2 SYDVKM. The V and J ends lost 7 bases and 10 bases respectively, with 10 bases between them. This CDR3 has 11 amino acids. The CDR3 loop is CASTRGGKLFF. DNA for the CDR3: TGTGCCAGCACTCGGGGTGGAAAACTGTTTTTT.

This clone was picked up one time. The genes are TRBV19 and TRBJ2-1; 16 bases fit TRBD2. This CDR3 is built from 15 residues. The germline gives CDR1 LNHDA, CDR2 SQIVND (reference sequence). Unmatched junction bases numbered 3, after V lost 4 bases and J lost 9 bases. This chain's CDR3 is CASSTGLAGGREQFF. CDR3 coding DNA: TGTGCCAGTAGTACGGGACTAGCGGGAGGGCGTGAGCAGTTCTTC. Looking up the rest from reference TRBV19 and TRBJ2-1 gives the full variable domain: DGGITQSPKYLFRKEGQNVTLSCEQNLNHDAMYWYRQDPGQGLRLIYYSQIVNDFQKGDIAEGYSVSREKKESFPLTVTSAQKNPTAFYLCASSTGLAGGREQFFGPGTRLTVL.

On this clone itself: Other DNA sequences from this sample encode an identical CDR3 as well. The rearrangement joins TRBV19 to TRBJ1-5; 8 positions agree with TRBD1. CDR3 length: 15 residues. The J segment lost 7 bases and the V segment lost 6 bases, leaving 11 bases of the junction unmatched. Germline V gene data show CDR1 as LNHDA and CDR2 as SQIVND (reference sequence). The CDR3 region is CASSPPGTGYQPQHF. The CDR3 DNA sequence: TGTGCCAGTAGCCCACCGGGGACAGGTTACCAGCCCCAGCATTTT.

This clone was observed a few times. The chain joins TRBV2 to TRBJ2-7; 10 bases are shared with TRBD1. Germline CDR1 is SNHLY and CDR2 is FYNNEI. The CDR3 runs to 17 residues. V lost 4 bases, J lost 5 bases, and 14 bases stayed unmatched. CDR3 protein: CASSAWFSGTGEHEQYF. DNA for the CDR3: TGTGCCAGCAGTGCTTGGTTCTCCGGGACAGGGGAACACGAGCAGTACTTC.

The chain links TRBV6-5 to TRBJ2-1; TRBD1 matches at 7 bases. The CDR3 spans 14 residues. CDR1 is MNHEY and CDR2 is SVGAGI in the germline V gene. V was pared by 3 bases and J by 8 bases, with 7 bases of the junction left unmatched. The CDR3 nucleotides are TGTGCCAGCAGTTATGGCACAGGGGACCATGAGCAGTTCTTC. Translation gives CASSYGTGDHEQFF.

The chain employs TRBV7-2 and TRBJ2-5; 10 nucleotides agree with TRBD2. There are 15 residues in the CDR3. In germline, CDR1 is SGHTA, CDR2 FQGNSA. Trimming removed 3 bases from V and 5 bases from J; junction bases left unmatched: 6. DNA for the CDR3: TGTGCCAGCAGCTTCAGCGGGGGGGCGAGGGAGACCCAGTACTTC. Its protein is CASSFSGGARETQYF.

The gene calls are TRBV6-1 and TRBJ1-1; D is undetermined. V dropped 4 bases and J dropped 1 base, with 16 bases sitting between them. The CDR3 contains 16 residues. Germline assignment: CDR1 MNHNS and CDR2 SASEGT. The CDR3 reads CASSARFTGKNTEAFF. CDR3 nucleotides: TGTGCCAGCAGTGCCCGCTTCACGGGGAAGAACACTGAAGCTTTCTTT.

This clone occurred once. The chain carries TRBV5-4 and TRBJ2-1, with 10 bases aligning to TRBD2. Germline lookup yields CDR1 SGHNT and CDR2 YYREEE (reference sequence). This CDR3 has 15 amino acids. V gave up 2 bases and J gave up 6 bases; unmatched junction bases: 5. The CDR3 loop reads CASSLSSGGRNEQFF. The DNA of the CDR3 is TGTGCCAGCAGCTTATCTAGCGGGGGCCGCAATGAGCAGTTCTTC.

In this sample, this clone turned up once. The V and J genes are TRBV19 and TRBJ1-2; D is unclear. Trimming took off 3 bases at V and 8 bases at J, with 13 bases between the two ends. The CDR3 has 13 amino acids. Germline loops: CDR1 LNHDA, CDR2 SQIVND (reference sequence). For the CDR3, the DNA is TGTGCCAGTAGTATTAAGACTCTGGGGGGCTACACCTTC. Translation: CASSIKTLGGYTF.

This clone was counted a few times. The V call is TRBV28, the J call TRBJ1-1, with TRBD1 matching 8 bases. V shed 5 bases and J 4 bases; nucleotides not matched to a gene: 18. The CDR3 runs 18 residues. CDR1 and CDR2 from the germline V gene are MDHEN and SYDVKM. CDR3 nucleotides: TGTGCCAGCAGTCGAACCGCATTGTCCGAACAGGGGGGCACTGAAGCTTTCTTT. Amino acid sequence: CASSRTALSEQGGTEAFF.